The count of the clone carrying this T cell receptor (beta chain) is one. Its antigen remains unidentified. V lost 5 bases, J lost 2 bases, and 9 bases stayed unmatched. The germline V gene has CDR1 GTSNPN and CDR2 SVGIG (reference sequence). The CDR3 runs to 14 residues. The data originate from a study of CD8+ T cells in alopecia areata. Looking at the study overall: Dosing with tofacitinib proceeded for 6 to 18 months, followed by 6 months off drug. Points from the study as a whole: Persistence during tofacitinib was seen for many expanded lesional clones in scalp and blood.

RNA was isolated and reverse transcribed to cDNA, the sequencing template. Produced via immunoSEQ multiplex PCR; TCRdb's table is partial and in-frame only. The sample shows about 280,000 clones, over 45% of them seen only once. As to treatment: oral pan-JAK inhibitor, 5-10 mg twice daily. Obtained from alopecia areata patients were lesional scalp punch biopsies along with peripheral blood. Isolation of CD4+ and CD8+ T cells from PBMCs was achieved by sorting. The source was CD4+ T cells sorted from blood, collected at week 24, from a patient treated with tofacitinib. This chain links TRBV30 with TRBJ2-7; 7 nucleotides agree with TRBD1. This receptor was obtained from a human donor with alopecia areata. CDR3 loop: CAWFAQGLTYEQYF. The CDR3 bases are TGTGCCTGGTTTGCACAGGGGCTAACCTACGAGCAGTACTTC. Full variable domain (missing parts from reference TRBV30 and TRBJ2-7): SQTIHQWPATLVQPVGSPLSLECTVEGTSNPNLYWYRQAAGRGLQLLFYSVGIGQISSEVPQNLSASRPQDRQFILSSKKLLLSDSGFYLCAWFAQGLTYEQYFGPGTRLTVT.